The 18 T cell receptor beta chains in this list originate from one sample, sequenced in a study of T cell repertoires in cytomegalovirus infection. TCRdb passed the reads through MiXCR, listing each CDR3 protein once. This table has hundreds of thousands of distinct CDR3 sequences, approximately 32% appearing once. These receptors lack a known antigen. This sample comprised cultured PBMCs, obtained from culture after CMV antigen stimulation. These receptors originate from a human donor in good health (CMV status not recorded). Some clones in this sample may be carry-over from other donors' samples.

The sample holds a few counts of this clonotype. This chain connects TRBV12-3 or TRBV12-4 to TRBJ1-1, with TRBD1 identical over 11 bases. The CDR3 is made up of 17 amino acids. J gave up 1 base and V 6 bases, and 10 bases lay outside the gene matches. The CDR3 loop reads CASSPGQGAGENTEAFF. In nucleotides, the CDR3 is TGTGCCAGCAGCCCCGGACAGGGGGCAGGTGAGAACACTGAAGCTTTCTTT.

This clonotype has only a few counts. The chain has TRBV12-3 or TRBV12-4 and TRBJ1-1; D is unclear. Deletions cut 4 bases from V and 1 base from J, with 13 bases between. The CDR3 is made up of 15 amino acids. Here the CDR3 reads CASSSTRKGNTEAFF. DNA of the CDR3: TGTGCCAGCAGTTCAACACGGAAGGGGAACACTGAAGCTTTCTTT.

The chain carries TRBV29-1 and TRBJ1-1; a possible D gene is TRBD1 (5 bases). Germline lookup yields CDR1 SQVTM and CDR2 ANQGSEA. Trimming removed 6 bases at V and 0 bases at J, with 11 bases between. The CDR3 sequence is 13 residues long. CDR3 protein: CSVSGRLNTEAFF. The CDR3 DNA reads TGCAGCGTCTCGGGACGGTTGAACACTGAAGCTTTCTTT.

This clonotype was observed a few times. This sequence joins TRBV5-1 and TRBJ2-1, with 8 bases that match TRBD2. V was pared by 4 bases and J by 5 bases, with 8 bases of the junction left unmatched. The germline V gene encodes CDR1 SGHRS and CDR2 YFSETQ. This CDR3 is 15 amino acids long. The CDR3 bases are TGCGCCAGCAGCCACCCGGGACTAGGGAACAATGAGCAGTTCTTC. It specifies CASSHPGLGNNEQFF.

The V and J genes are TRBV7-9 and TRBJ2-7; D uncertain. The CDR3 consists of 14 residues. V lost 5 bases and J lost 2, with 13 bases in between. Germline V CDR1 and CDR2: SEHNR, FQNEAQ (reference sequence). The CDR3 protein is CASSPMITTYEQYF. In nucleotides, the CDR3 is TGTGCCAGCAGCCCCATGATTACAACCTACGAGCAGTACTTC. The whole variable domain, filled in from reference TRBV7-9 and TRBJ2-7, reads DTGVSQNPRHKITKRGQNVTFRCDPISEHNRLYWYRQTLGQGPEFLTYFQNEAQLEKSRLLSDRFSAERPKGSFSTLEIQRTEQGDSAMYLCASSPMITTYEQYFGPGTRLTVT.

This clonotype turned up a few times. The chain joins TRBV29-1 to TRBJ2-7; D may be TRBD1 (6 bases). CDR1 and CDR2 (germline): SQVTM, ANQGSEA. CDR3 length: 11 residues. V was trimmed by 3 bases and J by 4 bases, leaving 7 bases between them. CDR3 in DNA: TGCAGCGTTGACAGGGGTTACGAGCAGTACTTC. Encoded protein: CSVDRGYEQYF.

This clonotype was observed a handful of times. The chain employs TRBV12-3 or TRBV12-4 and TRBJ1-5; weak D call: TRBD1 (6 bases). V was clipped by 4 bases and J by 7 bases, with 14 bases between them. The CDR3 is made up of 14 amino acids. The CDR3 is CASSSQGMGQPQHF. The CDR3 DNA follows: TGTGCCAGCAGTTCACAGGGTATGGGGCAGCCCCAGCATTTT.

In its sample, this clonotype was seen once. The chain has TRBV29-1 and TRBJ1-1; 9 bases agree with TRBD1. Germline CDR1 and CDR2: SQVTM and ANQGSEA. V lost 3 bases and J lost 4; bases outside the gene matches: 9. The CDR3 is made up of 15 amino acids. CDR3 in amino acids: CSVEGDRGVATEAFF. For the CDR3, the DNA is TGCAGCGTTGAGGGTGACAGGGGGGTTGCCACTGAAGCTTTCTTT.

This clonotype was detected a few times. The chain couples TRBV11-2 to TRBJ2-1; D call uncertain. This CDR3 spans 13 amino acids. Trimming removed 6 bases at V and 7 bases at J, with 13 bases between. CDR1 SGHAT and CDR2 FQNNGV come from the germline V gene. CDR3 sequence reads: CASRGETRNEQFF. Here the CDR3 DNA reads TGTGCCAGCAGAGGAGAAACGAGGAATGAGCAGTTCTTC. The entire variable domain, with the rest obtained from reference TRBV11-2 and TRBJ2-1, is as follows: EAGVAQSPRYKIIEKRQSVAFWCNPISGHATLYWYQQILGQGPKLLIQFQNNGVVDDSQLPKDRFSAERLKGVDSTLKIQPAKLEDSAVYLCASRGETRNEQFFGPGTRLTVL.

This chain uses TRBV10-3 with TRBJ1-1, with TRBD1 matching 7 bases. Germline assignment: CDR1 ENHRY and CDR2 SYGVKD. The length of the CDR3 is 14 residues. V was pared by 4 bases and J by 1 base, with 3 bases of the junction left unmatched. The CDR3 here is CAISARTGNTEAFF. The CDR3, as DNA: TGTGCCATCAGTGCCCGGACAGGGAACACTGAAGCTTTCTTT.

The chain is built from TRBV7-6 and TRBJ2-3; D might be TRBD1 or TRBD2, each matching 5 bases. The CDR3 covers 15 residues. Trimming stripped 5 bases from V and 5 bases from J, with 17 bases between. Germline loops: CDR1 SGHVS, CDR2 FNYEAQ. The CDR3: CASSLRTVGGDTQYF. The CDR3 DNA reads TGTGCCAGCAGCCTAAGGACTGTTGGGGGAGATACGCAGTATTTT.

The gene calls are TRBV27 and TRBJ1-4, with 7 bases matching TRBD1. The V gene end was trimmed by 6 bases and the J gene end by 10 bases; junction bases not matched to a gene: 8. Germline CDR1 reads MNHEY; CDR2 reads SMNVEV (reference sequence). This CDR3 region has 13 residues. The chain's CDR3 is CASSPRGQRKLFF. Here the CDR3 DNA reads TGTGCCAGCAGCCCTCGGGGACAGCGAAAACTGTTTTTT.

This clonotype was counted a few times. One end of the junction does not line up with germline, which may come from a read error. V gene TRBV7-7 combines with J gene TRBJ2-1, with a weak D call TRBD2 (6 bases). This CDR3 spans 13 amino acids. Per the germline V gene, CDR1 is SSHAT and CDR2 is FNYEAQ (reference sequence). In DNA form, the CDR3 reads TGTGCTAGCAGCGCGGGACGGGATCAGCAGCAGTTCTTC. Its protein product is CASSAGRDQQQFF.

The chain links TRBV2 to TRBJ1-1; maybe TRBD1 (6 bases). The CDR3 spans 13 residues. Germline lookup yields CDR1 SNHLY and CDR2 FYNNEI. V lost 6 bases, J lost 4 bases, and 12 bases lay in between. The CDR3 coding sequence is TGTGCCAGCAGCCAACAGGGAACCACTGAAGCTTTCTTT. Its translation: CASSQQGTTEAFF.

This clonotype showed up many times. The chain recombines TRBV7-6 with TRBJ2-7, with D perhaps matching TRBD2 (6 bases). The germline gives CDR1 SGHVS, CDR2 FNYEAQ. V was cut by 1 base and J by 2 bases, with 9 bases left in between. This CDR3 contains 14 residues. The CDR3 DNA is TGTGCCAGCAGCTTAGAAGCGGGCACCTACGAGCAGTACTTC. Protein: CASSLEAGTYEQYF.

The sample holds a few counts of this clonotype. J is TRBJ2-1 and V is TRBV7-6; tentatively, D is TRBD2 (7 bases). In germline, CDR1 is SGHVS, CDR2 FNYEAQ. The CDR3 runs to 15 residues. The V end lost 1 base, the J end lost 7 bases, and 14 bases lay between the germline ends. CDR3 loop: CASSLGGGRGNEQFF. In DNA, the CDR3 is TGTGCCAGCAGCTTAGGGGGGGGTAGGGGGAATGAGCAGTTCTTC.

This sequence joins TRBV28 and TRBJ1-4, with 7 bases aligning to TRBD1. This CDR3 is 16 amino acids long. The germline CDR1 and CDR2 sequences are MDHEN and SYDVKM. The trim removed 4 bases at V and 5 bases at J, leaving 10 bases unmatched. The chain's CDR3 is CASSSIEAGGNEKLFF. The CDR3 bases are TGTGCCAGCAGTTCCATCGAGGCAGGGGGGAATGAAAAACTGTTTTTT.

This chain's CDR3 is CASSPWTSISETQYF. The CDR3 nucleotides read TGTGCCAGCTCACCGTGGACTTCCATTTCGGAGACCCAGTACTTC. The gene calls are TRBV18 and TRBJ2-5; possible D gene TRBD2, 5 bases. Trimming took 3 bases from V and 5 from J, leaving 16 bases between them. The CDR3 length is 15 residues. Germline V gene data show CDR1 as KGHSH and CDR2 as LQKENI.